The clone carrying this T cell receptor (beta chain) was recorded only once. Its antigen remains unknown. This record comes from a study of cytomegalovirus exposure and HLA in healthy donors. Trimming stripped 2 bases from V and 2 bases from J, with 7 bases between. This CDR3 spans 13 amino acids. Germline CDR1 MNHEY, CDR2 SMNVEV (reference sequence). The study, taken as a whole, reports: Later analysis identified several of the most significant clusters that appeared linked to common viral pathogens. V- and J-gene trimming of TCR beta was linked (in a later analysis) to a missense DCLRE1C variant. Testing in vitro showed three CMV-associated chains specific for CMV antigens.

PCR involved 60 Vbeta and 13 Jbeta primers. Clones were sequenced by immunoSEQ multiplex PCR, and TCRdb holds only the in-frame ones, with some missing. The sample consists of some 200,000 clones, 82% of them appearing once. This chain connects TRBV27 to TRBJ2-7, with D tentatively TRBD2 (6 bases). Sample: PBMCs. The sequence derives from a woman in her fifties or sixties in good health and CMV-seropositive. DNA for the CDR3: TGTGCCAGCAGTTTAAGCGGGCCCTACGAGCAGTACTTC. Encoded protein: CASSLSGPYEQYF.